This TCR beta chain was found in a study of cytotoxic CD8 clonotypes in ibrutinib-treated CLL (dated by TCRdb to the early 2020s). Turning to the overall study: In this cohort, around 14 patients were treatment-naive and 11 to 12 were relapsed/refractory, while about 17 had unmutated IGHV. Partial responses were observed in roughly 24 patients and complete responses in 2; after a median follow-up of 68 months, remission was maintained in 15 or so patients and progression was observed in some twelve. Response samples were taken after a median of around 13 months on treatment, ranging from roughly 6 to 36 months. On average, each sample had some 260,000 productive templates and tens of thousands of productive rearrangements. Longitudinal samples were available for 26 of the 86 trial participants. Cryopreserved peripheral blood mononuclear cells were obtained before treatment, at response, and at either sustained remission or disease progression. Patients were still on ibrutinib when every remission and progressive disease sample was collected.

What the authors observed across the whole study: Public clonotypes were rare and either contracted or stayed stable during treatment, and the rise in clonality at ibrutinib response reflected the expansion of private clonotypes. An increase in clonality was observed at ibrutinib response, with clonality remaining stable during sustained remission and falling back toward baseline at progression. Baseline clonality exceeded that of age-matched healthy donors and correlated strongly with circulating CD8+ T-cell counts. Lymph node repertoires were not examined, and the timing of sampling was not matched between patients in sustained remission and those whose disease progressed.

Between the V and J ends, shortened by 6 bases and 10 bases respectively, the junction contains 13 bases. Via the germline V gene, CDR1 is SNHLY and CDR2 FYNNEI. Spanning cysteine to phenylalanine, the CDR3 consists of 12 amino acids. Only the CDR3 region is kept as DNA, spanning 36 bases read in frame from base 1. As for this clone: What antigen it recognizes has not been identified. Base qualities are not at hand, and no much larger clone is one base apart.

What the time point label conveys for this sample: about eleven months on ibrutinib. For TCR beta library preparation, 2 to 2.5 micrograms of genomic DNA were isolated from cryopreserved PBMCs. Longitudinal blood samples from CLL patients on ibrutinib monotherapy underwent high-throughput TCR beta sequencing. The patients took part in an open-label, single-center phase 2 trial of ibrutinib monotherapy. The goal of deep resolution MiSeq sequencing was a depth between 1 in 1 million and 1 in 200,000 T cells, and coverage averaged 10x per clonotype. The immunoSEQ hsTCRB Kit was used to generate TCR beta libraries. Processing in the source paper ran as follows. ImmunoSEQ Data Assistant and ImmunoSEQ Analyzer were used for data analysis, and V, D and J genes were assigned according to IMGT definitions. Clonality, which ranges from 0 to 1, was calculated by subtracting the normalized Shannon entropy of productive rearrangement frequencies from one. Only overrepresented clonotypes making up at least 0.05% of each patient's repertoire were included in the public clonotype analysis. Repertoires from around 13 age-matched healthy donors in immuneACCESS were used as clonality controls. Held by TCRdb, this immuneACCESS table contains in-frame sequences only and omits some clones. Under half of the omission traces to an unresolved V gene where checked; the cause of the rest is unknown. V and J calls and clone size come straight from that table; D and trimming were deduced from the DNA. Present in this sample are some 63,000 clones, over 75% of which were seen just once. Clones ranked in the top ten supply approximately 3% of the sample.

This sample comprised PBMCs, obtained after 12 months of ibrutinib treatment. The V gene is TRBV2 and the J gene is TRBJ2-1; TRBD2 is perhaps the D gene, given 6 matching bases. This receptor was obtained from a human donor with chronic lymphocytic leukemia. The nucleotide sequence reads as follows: TGTGCCAGCAGGGGGGACTCCCGAGAGCAGTTCTTC. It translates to CASRGDSREQFF.